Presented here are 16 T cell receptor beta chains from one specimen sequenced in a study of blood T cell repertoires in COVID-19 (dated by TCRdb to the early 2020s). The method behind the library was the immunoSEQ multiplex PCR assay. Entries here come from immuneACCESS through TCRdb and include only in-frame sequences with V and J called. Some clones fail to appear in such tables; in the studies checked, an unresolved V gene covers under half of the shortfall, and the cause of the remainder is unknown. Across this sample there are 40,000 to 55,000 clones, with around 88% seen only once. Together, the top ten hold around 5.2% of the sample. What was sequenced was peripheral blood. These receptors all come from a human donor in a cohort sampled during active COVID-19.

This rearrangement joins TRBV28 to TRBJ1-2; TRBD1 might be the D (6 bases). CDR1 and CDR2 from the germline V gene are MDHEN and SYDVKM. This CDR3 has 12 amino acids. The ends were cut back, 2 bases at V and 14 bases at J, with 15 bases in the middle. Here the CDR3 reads CASSLPRTGYTF. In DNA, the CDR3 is TGTGCCAGCAGTTTACCCAGAACAGGGTATACCTTC.

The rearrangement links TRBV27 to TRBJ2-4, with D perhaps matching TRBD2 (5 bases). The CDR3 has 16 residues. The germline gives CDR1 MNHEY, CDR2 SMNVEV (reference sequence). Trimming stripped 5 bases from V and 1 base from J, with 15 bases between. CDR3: CASSPRGLEAKNIQYF. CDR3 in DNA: TGTGCCAGCAGTCCACGAGGGTTAGAGGCCAAAAACATTCAGTACTTC.

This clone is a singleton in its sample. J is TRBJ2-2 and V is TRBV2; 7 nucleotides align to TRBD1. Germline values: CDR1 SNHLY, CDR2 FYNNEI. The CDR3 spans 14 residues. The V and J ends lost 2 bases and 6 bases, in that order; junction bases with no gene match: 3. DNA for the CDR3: TGTGCCAGCAGTGAATTAGGGGGCTCCGGGGAGCTGTTTTTT. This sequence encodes CASSELGGSGELFF. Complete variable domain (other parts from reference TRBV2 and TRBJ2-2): EPEVTQTPSHQVTQMGQEVILRCVPISNHLYFYWYRQILGQKVEFLVSFYNNEISEKSEIFDDQFSVERPDGSNFTLKIRSTKLEDSAMYFCASSELGGSGELFFGEGSRLTVL.

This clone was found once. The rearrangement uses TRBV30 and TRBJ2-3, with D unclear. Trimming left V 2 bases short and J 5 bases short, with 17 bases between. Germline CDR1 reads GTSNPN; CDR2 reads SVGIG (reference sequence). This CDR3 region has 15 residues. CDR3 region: CAWSPKGAMGDTQYF. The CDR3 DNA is TGTGCCTGGAGTCCCAAAGGAGCGATGGGAGATACGCAGTATTTT.

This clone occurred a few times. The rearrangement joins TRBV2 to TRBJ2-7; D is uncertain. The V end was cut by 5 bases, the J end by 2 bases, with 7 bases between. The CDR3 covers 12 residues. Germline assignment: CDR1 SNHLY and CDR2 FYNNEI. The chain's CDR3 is CASSLYAYEQYF. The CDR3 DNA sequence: TGTGCCAGCAGTCTGTATGCCTACGAGCAGTACTTC.

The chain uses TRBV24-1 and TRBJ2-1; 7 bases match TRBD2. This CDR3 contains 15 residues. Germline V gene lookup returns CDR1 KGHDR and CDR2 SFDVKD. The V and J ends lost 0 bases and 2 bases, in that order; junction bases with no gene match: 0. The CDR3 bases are TGTGCCACCAGTGATTTGGGGGGGGCCTACAATGAGCAGTTCTTC. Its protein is CATSDLGGAYNEQFF.

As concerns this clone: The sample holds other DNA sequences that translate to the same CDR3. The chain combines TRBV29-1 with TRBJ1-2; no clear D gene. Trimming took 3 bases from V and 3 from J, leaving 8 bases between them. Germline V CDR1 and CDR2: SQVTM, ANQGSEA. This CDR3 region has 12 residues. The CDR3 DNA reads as TGCAGCGTTGATCCCGGGGACTATGGCTACACCTTC. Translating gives CSVDPGDYGYTF.

The CDR3 DNA reads TGTGCCAGCAGCCGTGCCGGACATCTAGTTTACTTC. As protein: CASSRAGHLVYF. V and J are TRBV5-5 and TRBJ2-7; TRBD1 is a possible D gene (5 bases). Trimming removed 4 bases at V and 13 bases at J, with 18 bases between. CDR1 is SGHKS, CDR2 YYEKEE, per germline (reference sequence). The CDR3 runs 12 residues. The full variable domain, in which reference TRBV5-5 and TRBJ2-7 provide the parts outside the CDR3, is DAGVTQSPTHLIKTRGQQVTLRCSPISGHKSVSWYQQVLGQGPQFIFQYYEKEERGRGNFPDRFSARQFPNYSSELNVNALLLGDSALYLCASSRAGHLVYFGPGTRLTVT.

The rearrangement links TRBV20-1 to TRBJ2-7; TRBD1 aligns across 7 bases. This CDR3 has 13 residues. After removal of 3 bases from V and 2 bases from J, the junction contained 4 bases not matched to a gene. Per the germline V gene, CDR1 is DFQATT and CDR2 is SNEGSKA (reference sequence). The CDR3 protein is CSASRDSPYEQYF. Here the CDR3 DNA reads TGCAGTGCTAGTCGGGACAGCCCCTACGAGCAGTACTTC.

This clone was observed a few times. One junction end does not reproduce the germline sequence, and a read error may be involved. The CDR3 is CATKPRRAHYGYTF. CDR3 nucleotide sequence: TGCGCCACCAAACCCCGCAGGGCGCACTATGGCTACACCTTC. This chain connects TRBV9 to TRBJ1-2; TRBD1 is a possible D gene (5 bases). The germline V gene encodes CDR1 SGDLS and CDR2 YYNGEE. The CDR3 length is 14 residues. The full variable domain, in which reference TRBV9 and TRBJ1-2 provide the parts outside the CDR3, is DSGVTQTPKHLITATGQRVTLRCSPRSGDLSVYWYQQSLDQGLQFLIQYYNGEERAKGNILERFSAQQFPDLHSELNLSSLELGDSALYFCATKPRRAHYGYTFGSGTRLTVV.

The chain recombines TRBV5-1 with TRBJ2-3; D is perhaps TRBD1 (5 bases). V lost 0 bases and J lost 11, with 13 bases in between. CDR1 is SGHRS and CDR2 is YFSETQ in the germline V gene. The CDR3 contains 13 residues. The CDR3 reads CASSLEAGQGQYF. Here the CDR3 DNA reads TGCGCCAGCAGCTTGGAGGCAGGGCAAGGGCAGTATTTT.

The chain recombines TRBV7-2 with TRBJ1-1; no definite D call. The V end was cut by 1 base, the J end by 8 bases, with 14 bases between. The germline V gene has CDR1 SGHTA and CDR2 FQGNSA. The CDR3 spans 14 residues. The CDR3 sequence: CASSLVARYSEAFF. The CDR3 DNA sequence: TGTGCCAGCAGCTTAGTAGCGCGCTACTCCGAAGCTTTCTTT. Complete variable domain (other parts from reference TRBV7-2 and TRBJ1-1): GAGVSQSPSNKVTEKGKDVELRCDPISGHTALYWYRQSLGQGLEFLIYFQGNSAPDKSGLPSDRFSAERTGGSVSTLTIQRTQQEDSAVYLCASSLVARYSEAFFGQGTRLTVV.

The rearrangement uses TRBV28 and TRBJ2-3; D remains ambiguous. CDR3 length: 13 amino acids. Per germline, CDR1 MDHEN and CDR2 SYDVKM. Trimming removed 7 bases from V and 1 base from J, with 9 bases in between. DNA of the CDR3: TGTGCCAGCAACGGCGGAGGCACAGATACGCAGTATTTT. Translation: CASNGGGTDTQYF.

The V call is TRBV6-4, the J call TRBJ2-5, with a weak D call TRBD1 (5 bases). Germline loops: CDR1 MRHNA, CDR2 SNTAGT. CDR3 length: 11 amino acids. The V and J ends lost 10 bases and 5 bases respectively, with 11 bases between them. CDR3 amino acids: CAITGMETQYF. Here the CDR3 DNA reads TGTGCCATCACAGGTATGGAGACCCAGTACTTC.

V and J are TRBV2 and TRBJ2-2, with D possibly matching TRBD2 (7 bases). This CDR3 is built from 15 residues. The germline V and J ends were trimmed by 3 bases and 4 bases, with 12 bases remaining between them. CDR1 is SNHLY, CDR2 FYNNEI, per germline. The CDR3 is CASSESGGPTGELFF. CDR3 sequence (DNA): TGTGCCAGCAGTGAGTCGGGGGGCCCCACCGGGGAGCTGTTTTTT.

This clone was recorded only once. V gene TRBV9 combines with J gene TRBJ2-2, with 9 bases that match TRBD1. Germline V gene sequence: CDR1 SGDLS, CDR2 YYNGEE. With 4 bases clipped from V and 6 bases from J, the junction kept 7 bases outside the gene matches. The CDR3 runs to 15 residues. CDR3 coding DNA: TGTGCCAGCAGCTGGAGGACAGGGGATTCCGGGGAGCTGTTTTTT. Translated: CASSWRTGDSGELFF.